One sample yielded the 21 T cell receptor beta chains listed below, sequenced in a study of Graves' ophthalmopathy and Graves' hyperthyroidism. RNA transcripts were the source from which TCR beta CDR3 regions were amplified. HTBI-primed RT-PCR formed the first round, and a multiplex PCR formed the second. Each CDR3 protein gets one entry after TCRdb re-called the multiplex PCR reads with MiXCR. The sample lists 900,000 to 1,200,000 distinct CDR3 sequences, less than 45% occurring once. Sample: peripheral blood or thyroid tissue (not recorded which). The origin of the receptors is an adult man with Graves' hyperthyroidism.

This sequence joins TRBV24-1 and TRBJ1-6; no clear D gene. CDR1 is KGHDR, CDR2 SFDVKD, per germline. Trimming cost V 2 bases and J 7 bases, with 17 bases left between them. This CDR3 region has 17 residues. CDR3 loop: CATSDSTGPAGNSPLHF. The CDR3 region has the DNA TGTGCCACCAGTGATTCCACTGGACCTGCAGGAAATTCACCCCTCCACTTT.

The V call is TRBV28, the J call TRBJ1-1, with unresolved D. In germline, CDR1 is MDHEN, CDR2 SYDVKM. V lost 6 bases and J lost 1, with 9 bases in between. The CDR3 runs to 13 residues. The CDR3 DNA follows: TGTGCCAGCAGCACGGTCGAGAACACTGAAGCTTTCTTT. Its protein is CASSTVENTEAFF.

The sample holds many counts of this clonotype. The genes are TRBV10-3 and TRBJ2-6; TRBD1 agrees at 7 bases. The germline V gene has CDR1 ENHRY and CDR2 SYGVKD. With 6 bases clipped from V and 0 bases from J, the junction kept 5 bases outside the gene matches. The CDR3 length is 16 residues. The CDR3 nucleotides are TGTGCCATCAGCGAACAGGGGCGCTCTGGGGCCAACGTCCTGACTTTC. Amino acids: CAISEQGRSGANVLTF.

This clonotype was recorded many times. The chain couples TRBV2 to TRBJ1-1; 9 nucleotides match TRBD1. The CDR3 covers 13 residues. The germline V gene has CDR1 SNHLY and CDR2 FYNNEI. The V gene end was trimmed by 6 bases and the J gene end by 4 bases; junction bases not matched to a gene: 3. The CDR3 DNA sequence: TGTGCCAGCAGGGACAGGGGACTCACTGAAGCTTTCTTT. It encodes CASRDRGLTEAFF.

The rearrangement uses TRBV12-3 or TRBV12-4 and TRBJ2-7; D not certain. V lost 3 bases to trimming and J lost 7 bases, with 13 bases between them. This CDR3 has 13 amino acids. CDR3: CASSFGPSKEQYF. The CDR3 coding sequence is TGTGCCAGCAGTTTTGGTCCGAGTAAAGAGCAGTACTTC.

This clonotype was recorded many times. The V and J genes are TRBV10-3 and TRBJ2-2; 10 positions match TRBD2. V lost 4 bases, J lost 0 bases, and 5 bases stayed unmatched. CDR3 length equals 17 residues. Germline V gene data show CDR1 as ENHRY and CDR2 as SYGVKD. CDR3 amino acids: CAISGSAGGPNTGELFF. The CDR3 nucleotides read TGTGCCATCAGTGGGTCAGCGGGAGGGCCGAACACCGGGGAGCTGTTTTTT.

The genes are TRBV25-1 and TRBJ2-3; tentatively, D is TRBD1 or TRBD2 (7 bases each). The CDR3 contains 15 residues. The germline CDR1 and CDR2 sequences are MGHDK and SYGVNS. The V gene lost 6 bases and the J gene lost 4 bases, with 17 bases spanning the gap. The CDR3 sequence: CASSQGGGSPDTQYF. DNA of the CDR3: TGTGCCAGCAGCCAAGGGGGCGGGAGCCCAGATACGCAGTATTTT.

In regard to this clonotype: An end of the junction does not agree with germline; a read error may underlie this. V is TRBV20-1 and J is TRBJ2-7; 8 bases fit TRBD2. The germline V gene encodes CDR1 DFQATT and CDR2 SNEGSKA (reference sequence). This CDR3 is built from 16 residues. The CDR3 loop is CSARDYSGGPSCEQYF. CDR3 nucleotide sequence: TGCAGTGCTAGAGATTACTCGGGGGGGCCTTCCTGCGAGCAGTACTTC.

This clonotype was seen ten or more times. CDR3 protein: CASSNKGTSTYGYTF. CDR3 sequence (DNA): TGTGCCAGTAGTAACAAGGGGACATCCACTTATGGCTACACCTTC. V gene TRBV19 combines with J gene TRBJ1-2; TRBD1 is a possible D gene (6 bases). CDR1 and CDR2 (germline): LNHDA, SQIVND (reference sequence). Deletions cut 4 bases from V and 5 bases from J, with 17 bases between. CDR3 length equals 15 residues.

In its sample, this clonotype was seen a few times. The chain couples TRBV4-3 to TRBJ2-7; possibly TRBD2 for D (5 bases). Trimming took 3 bases from V and 3 from J, leaving 15 bases between them. The CDR3 is 15 amino acids. CDR1 is LGHNA, CDR2 YSLEER, per germline. The DNA of the CDR3 is TGCGCCAGCAGCCAGGAGAATAGCGCTAACTACGAGCAGTACTTC. Amino acid sequence: CASSQENSANYEQYF.

This chain joins TRBV19 and TRBJ2-2; D might be TRBD1 (7 bases). Germline lookup yields CDR1 LNHDA and CDR2 SQIVND (reference sequence). The ends were cut back, 6 bases at V and 2 bases at J, with 10 bases in the middle. There are 14 residues in the CDR3. CDR3 region: CASSRGVNTGELFF. The CDR3 DNA sequence: TGTGCCAGTAGCAGGGGGGTCAACACCGGGGAGCTGTTTTTT.

This clonotype has just a few counts. V and J are TRBV5-6 and TRBJ1-5, with D possibly being TRBD1 (5 bases). V lost 3 bases and J 0 bases, leaving 10 bases between the germline ends. CDR1 SGHDT and CDR2 YYEEEE come from the germline V gene. The CDR3 sequence is 15 residues long. The CDR3 region is CASSWGPYSNQPQHF. The CDR3 DNA reads TGTGCCAGCAGCTGGGGACCCTATAGCAATCAGCCCCAGCATTTT.

The chain couples TRBV4-3 to TRBJ2-7; a possible D gene is TRBD2 (5 bases). There are 14 residues in the CDR3. Germline V gene lookup returns CDR1 LGHNA and CDR2 YSLEER. V lost 5 bases to trimming and J lost 0 bases, with 11 bases between them. The CDR3 sequence is CASSKDFPSYEQYF. The CDR3, as DNA: TGCGCCAGCAGCAAGGACTTCCCCTCCTACGAGCAGTACTTC.

The gene calls are TRBV29-1 and TRBJ2-3; D gene unclear. Trimming left V 4 bases short and J 8 bases short, with 7 bases between. Germline CDR1 SQVTM, CDR2 ANQGSEA. The CDR3 loop spans 10 amino acids. The CDR3: CSVARPTQYF. CDR3 nucleotide sequence: TGCAGCGTTGCTCGGCCTACGCAGTATTTT.

This clonotype has a single count. Given a much more abundant clone one base away, this may be a read error. The CDR3, as DNA: TGTGCCAGCAGCTATAGTTACGCCGGGGAGCTGTTTTTT. It codes for CASSYSYAGELFF. V usage is TRBV7-9 and J usage is TRBJ2-2; D not resolved. This CDR3 is 13 amino acids long. Germline CDR1 and CDR2: SEHNR and FQNEAQ (reference sequence). Trimming shortened V by 4 bases and J by 6 bases, and 9 bases separated the two germline ends. Full variable domain (rest looked up from reference TRBV7-9 and TRBJ2-2): DTGVSQNPRHKITKRGQNVTFRCDPISEHNRLYWYRQTLGQGPEFLTYFQNEAQLEKSRLLSDRFSAERPKGSFSTLEIQRTEQGDSAMYLCASSYSYAGELFFGEGSRLTVL.

The V call is TRBV2, the J call TRBJ2-2; 9 bases fit TRBD1. CDR3 length: 14 amino acids. CDR1 and CDR2 from the germline V gene are SNHLY and FYNNEI. The J segment lost 6 bases and the V segment lost 6 bases, leaving 5 bases of the junction unmatched. The CDR3 DNA sequence: TGTGCCAGCAGACCGGGACAGGGAGCCGGGGAGCTGTTTTTT. It translates to CASRPGQGAGELFF.

This clonotype came up many times. The chain employs TRBV9 and TRBJ1-6; the D is unclear. Trimming pared 4 bases from V and 4 bases from J, leaving 15 bases between. The CDR3 runs to 16 residues. Germline V gene lookup returns CDR1 SGDLS and CDR2 YYNGEE. CDR3 residues: CASSPRGGEYNSPLHF. CDR3 nucleotides: TGTGCCAGCAGCCCACGAGGCGGGGAGTATAATTCACCCCTCCACTTT.

In this sample, this clonotype turned up many times. The chain joins TRBV20-1 to TRBJ1-1; the D gene is possibly TRBD1 (5 bases). CDR1 and CDR2 from the germline V gene are DFQATT and SNEGSKA (reference sequence). The CDR3 contains 15 residues. Trimming cost V 5 bases and J 3 bases, with 19 bases left between them. CDR3 sequence (DNA): TGCAGTGCTGGACGGGGTGGGGGGATCGACACTGAAGCTTTCTTT. Translation: CSAGRGGGIDTEAFF.

In its sample, this clonotype was seen a few times. A junction boundary mismatches the germline segment, possibly from a read error. J is TRBJ2-2 and V is TRBV2; tentative D call: TRBD1 (6 bases). The germline V gene has CDR1 SNHLY and CDR2 FYNNEI. The CDR3 is 14 amino acids. CDR3 DNA: TGTGCCAGCAGTGAAGCTAAGGCCGCAGGGGCGCTGTTTTTT. It encodes CASSEAKAAGALFF.

This clonotype was counted ten times or more. The V and J genes are TRBV10-2 and TRBJ2-7, with D possibly matching TRBD2 (6 bases). Germline CDR1 reads WSHSY; CDR2 reads SAAADI. Between the trimmed V and J ends, which lost 6 bases and 7 bases, there was a span of 10 bases. The CDR3 totals 11 residues. CDR3 loop: CASREGWEQYF. The CDR3, as DNA: TGCGCCAGCAGGGAGGGGTGGGAGCAGTACTTC.

This clonotype was counted many times. The chain joins TRBV11-2 to TRBJ2-5; D uncertain. V dropped 2 bases and J dropped 4 bases, with 5 bases sitting between them. The CDR3 is 12 residues long. From germline, CDR1 is SGHAT and CDR2 FQNNGV. The CDR3 protein is CASSLHRETQYF. CDR3 coding DNA: TGTGCCAGCAGCTTACACAGAGAGACCCAGTACTTC.